This T cell receptor (beta chain) was captured in a study of T cells of healthy individuals. Germline V lookup: CDR1 PRHDT, CDR2 FYEKMQ (reference sequence). This CDR3 has 15 amino acids. TCRdb used MiXCR to reprocess the 5' RACE reads, holding one entry per CDR3 protein. The data contain under 70,000 distinct CDR3 sequences, roughly 14% of them singletons. The sample holds many counts of this clonotype. An end of the junction differs from the germline gene, which may be a read error. The TCR originated in a human donor in good health. This chain uses TRBV13 with TRBJ2-1; 9 nucleotides agree with TRBD2. CDR3 in DNA: TGTGCCAGCAGCCCGATATTCTGGCCGAGCGGGGGGCCTAATTGG. Protein sequence: CASSPIFWPSGGPNW.